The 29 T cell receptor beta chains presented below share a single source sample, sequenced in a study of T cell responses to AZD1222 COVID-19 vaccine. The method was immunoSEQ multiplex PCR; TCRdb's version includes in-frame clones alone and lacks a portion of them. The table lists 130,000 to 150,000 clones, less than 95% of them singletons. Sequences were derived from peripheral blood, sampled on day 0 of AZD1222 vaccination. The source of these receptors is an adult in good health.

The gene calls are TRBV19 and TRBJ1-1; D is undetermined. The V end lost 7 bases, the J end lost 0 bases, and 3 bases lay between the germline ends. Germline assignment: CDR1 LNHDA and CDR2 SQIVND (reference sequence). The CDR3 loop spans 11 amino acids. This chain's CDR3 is CASMVNTEAFF. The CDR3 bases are TGTGCCAGTATGGTGAACACTGAAGCTTTCTTT.

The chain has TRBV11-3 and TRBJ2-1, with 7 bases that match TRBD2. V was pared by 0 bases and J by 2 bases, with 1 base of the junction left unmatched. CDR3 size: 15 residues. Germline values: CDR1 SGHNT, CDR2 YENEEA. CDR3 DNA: TGTGCCAGCAGCTTAGAGGGGGGGGCCTACAATGAGCAGTTCTTC. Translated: CASSLEGGAYNEQFF.

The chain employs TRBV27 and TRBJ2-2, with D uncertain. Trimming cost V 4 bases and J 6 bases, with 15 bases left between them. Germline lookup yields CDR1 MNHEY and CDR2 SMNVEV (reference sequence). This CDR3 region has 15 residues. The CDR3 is CASSYKSSSSGELFF. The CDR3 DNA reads TGTGCCAGCAGTTACAAGAGTAGTTCGTCCGGGGAGCTGTTTTTT.

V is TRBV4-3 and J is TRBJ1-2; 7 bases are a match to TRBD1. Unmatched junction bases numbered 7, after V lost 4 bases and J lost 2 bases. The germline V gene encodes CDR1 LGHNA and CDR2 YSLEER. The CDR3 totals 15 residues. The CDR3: CASSPGNRGNYGYTF. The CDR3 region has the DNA TGCGCCAGCAGCCCCGGGAACAGGGGAAACTATGGCTACACCTTC.

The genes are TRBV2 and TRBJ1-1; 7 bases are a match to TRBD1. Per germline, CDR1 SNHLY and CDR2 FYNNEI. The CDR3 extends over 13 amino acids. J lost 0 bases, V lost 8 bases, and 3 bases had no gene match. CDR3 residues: CASLGQMNTEAFF. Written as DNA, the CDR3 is TGTGCCAGCCTGGGACAGATGAACACTGAAGCTTTCTTT.

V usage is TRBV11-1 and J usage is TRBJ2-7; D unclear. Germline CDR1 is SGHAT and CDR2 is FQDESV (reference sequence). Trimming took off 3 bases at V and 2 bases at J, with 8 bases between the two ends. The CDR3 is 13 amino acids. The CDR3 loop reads CASSFPPAYEQYF. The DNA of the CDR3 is TGTGCCAGCAGCTTCCCACCAGCCTACGAGCAGTACTTC.

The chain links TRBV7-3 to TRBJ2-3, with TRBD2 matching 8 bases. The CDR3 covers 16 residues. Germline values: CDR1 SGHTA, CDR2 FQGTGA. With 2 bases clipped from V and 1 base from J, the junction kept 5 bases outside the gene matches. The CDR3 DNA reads TGTGCCAGCAGCTTATCCGGGAGGGGACGCACAGATACGCAGTATTTT. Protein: CASSLSGRGRTDTQYF.

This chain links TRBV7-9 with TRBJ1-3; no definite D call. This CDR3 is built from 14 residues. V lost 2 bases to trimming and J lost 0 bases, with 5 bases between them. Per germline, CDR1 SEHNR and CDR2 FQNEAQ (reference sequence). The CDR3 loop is CASSLLTSGNTIYF. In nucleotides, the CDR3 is TGTGCCAGCAGCTTACTGACCTCTGGAAACACCATATATTTT.

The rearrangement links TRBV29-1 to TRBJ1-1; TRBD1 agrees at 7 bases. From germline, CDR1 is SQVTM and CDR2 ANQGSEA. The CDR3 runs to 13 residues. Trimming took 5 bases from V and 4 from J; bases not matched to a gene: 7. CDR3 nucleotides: TGCAGCGTTCGCACAGGGGCTTTCACTGAAGCTTTCTTT. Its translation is CSVRTGAFTEAFF.

CDR3 sequence reads: CASTAAGGWYEQYF. The CDR3 bases are TGTGCCAGCACTGCGGCGGGGGGCTGGTACGAGCAGTACTTC. The chain joins TRBV11-1 to TRBJ2-7; TRBD2 matches 8 bases. Trimming at V came to 7 bases and at J to 4 bases, leaving 9 bases not matched to a gene. Germline CDR1 is SGHAT and CDR2 is FQDESV (reference sequence). This CDR3 spans 14 amino acids.

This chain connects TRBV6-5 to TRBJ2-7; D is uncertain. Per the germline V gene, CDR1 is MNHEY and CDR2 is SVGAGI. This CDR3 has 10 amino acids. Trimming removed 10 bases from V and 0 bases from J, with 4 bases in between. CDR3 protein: CATVSYEQYF. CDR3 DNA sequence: TGTGCCACCGTCTCCTACGAGCAGTACTTC.

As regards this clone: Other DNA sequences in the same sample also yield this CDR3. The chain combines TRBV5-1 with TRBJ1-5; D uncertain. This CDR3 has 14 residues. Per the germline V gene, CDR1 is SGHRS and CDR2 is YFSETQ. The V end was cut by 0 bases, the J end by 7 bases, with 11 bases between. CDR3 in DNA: TGCGCCAGCAGCTTGGGCGGGAACGGGCAGCCCCAGCATTTT. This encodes CASSLGGNGQPQHF.

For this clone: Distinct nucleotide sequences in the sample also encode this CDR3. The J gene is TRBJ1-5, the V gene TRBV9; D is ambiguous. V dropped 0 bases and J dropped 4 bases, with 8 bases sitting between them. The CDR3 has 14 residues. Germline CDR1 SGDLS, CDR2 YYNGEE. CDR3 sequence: CASSVGGGNQPQHF. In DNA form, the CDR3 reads TGTGCCAGCAGCGTAGGGGGAGGTAATCAGCCCCAGCATTTT.

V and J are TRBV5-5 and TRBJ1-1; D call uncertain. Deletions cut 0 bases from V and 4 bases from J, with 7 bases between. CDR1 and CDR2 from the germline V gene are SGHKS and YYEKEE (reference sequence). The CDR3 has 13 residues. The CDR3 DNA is TGTGCCAGCAGCTTGGGTCCCAGCACTGAAGCTTTCTTT. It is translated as CASSLGPSTEAFF. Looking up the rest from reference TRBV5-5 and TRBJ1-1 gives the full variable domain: DAGVTQSPTHLIKTRGQQVTLRCSPISGHKSVSWYQQVLGQGPQFIFQYYEKEERGRGNFPDRFSARQFPNYSSELNVNALLLGDSALYLCASSLGPSTEAFFGQGTRLTVV.

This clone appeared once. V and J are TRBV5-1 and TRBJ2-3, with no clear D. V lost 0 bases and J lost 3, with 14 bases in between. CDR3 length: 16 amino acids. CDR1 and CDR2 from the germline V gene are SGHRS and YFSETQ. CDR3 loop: CASSLAILGMTDTQYF. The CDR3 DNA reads TGCGCCAGCAGCTTGGCCATATTGGGGATGACAGATACGCAGTATTTT. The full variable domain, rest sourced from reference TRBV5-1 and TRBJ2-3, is KAGVTQTPRYLIKTRGQQVTLSCSPISGHRSVSWYQQTPGQGLQFLFEYFSETQRNKGNFPGRFSGRQFSNSRSEMNVSTLELGDSALYLCASSLAILGMTDTQYFGPGTRLTVL.

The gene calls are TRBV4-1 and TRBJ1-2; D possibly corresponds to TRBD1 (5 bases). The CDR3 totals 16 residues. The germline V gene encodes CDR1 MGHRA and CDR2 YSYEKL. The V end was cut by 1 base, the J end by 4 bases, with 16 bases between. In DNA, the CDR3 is TGCGCCAGCAGCCAAGGAAACTGGCAACAGGTCTATGGCTACACCTTC. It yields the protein CASSQGNWQQVYGYTF.

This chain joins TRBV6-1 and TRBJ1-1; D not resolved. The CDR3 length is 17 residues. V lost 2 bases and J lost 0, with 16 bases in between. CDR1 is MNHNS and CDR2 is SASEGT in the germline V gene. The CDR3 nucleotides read TGTGCCAGCAGTGAACCGTCGGGGTGGAGTATGAACACTGAAGCTTTCTTT. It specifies CASSEPSGWSMNTEAFF.

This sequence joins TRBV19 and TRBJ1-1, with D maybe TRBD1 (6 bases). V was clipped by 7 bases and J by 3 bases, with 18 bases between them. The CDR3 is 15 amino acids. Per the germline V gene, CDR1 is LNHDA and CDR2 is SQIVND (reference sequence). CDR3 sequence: CASNKAKGVYTEAFF. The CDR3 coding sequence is TGTGCCAGTAATAAAGCTAAGGGGGTCTACACTGAAGCTTTCTTT.

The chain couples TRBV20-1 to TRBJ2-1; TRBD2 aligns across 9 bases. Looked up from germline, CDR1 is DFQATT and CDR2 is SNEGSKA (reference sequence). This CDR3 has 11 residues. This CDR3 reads CNPLAGTEQFF. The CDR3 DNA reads TGCAATCCCCTAGCGGGGACCGAGCAGTTCTTC.

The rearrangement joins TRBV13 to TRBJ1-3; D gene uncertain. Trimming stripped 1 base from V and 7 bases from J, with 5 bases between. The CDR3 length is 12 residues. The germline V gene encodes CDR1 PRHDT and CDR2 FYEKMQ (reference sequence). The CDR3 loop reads CASSLVKNTIYF. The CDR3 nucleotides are TGTGCCAGCAGCTTAGTCAAGAACACCATATATTTT.

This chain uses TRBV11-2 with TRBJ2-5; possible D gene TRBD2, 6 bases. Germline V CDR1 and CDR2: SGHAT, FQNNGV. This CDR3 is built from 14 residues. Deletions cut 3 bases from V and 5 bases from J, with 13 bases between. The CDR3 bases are TGTGCCAGCAGCTTGGGGGGTCAATTGGAGACCCAGTACTTC. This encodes CASSLGGQLETQYF.

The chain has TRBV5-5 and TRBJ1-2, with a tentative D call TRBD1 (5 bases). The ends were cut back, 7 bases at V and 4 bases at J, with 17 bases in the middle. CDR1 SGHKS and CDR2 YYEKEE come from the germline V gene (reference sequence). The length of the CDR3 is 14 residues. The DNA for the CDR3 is TGTGCCAGCCGAACATTGGGGGGTTCCTATGGCTACACCTTC. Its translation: CASRTLGGSYGYTF.

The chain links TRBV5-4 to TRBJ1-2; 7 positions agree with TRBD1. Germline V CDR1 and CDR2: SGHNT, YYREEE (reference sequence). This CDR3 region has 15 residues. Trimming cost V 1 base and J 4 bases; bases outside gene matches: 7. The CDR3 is CASSLKQGSPYGYTF. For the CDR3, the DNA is TGTGCCAGCAGCTTGAAACAGGGGTCCCCCTATGGCTACACCTTC. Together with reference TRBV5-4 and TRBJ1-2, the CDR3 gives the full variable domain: ETGVTQSPTHLIKTRGQQVTLRCSSQSGHNTVSWYQQALGQGPQFIFQYYREEENGRGNFPPRFSGLQFPNYSSELNVNALELDDSALYLCASSLKQGSPYGYTFGSGTRLTVV.

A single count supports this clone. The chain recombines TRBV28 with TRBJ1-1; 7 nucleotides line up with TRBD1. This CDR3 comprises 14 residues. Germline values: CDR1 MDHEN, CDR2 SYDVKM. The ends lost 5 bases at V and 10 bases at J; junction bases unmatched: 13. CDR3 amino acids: CASSPPTGRKRAFF. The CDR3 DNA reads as TGTGCCAGCAGTCCTCCGACAGGGAGGAAGCGAGCTTTCTTT.

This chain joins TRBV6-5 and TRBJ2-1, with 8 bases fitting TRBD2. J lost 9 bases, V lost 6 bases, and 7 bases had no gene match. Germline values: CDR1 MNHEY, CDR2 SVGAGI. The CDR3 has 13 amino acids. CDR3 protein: CASRAQREFEQFF. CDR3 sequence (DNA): TGTGCCAGCAGGGCCCAGCGGGAGTTTGAGCAGTTCTTC.

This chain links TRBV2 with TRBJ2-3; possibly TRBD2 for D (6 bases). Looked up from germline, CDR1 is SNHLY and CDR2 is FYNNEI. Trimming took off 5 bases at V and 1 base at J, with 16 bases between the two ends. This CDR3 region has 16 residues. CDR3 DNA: TGTGCCAGCAGTTCTCCTTCTAGCGCCCGCACAGATACGCAGTATTTT. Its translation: CASSSPSSARTDTQYF.

DNA of the CDR3: TGTGCCAGCAGTTACGGTACGACAGGGGTAGATACGCAGTATTTT. Its protein product is CASSYGTTGVDTQYF. This chain uses TRBV6-2 or TRBV6-3 with TRBJ2-3, with 8 positions matching TRBD1. Trimming took 2 bases from V and 5 from J; bases not matched to a gene: 6. Germline V CDR1 and CDR2: MNHEY, SVGEGT. The CDR3 extends over 15 amino acids.

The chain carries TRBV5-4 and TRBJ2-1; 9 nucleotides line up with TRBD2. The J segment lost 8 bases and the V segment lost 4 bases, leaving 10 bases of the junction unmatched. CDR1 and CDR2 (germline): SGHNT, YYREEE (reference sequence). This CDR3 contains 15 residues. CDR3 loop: CASSAGLAPGDEQFF. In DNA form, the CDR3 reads TGTGCCAGCAGCGCGGGACTAGCTCCGGGGGATGAGCAGTTCTTC.

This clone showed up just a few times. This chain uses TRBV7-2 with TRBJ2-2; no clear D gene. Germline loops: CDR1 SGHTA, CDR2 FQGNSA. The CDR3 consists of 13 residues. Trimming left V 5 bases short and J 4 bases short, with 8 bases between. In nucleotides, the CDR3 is TGTGCCAGCAGCCCCCGACCCACCGGGGAGCTGTTTTTT. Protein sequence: CASSPRPTGELFF.